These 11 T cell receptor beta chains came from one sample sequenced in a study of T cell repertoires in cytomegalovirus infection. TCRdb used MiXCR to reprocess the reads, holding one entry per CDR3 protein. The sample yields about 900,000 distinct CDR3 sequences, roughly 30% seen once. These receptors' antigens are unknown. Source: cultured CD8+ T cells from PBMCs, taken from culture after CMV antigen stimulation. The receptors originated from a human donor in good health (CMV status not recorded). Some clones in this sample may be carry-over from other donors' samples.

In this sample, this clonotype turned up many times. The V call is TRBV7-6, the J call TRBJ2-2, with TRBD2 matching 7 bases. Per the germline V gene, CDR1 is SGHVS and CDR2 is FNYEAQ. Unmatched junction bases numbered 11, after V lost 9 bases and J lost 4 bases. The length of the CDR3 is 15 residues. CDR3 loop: CASTLGGESTGELFF. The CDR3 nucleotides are TGTGCCAGTACCCTGGGGGGGGAGAGCACCGGGGAGCTGTTTTTT. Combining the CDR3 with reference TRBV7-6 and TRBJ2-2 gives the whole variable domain GAGVSQSPRYKVTKRGQDVALRCDPISGHVSLYWYRQALGQGPEFLTYFNYEAQQDKSGLPNDRFSAERPEGSISTLTIQRTEQRDSAMYRCASTLGGESTGELFFGEGSRLTVL.

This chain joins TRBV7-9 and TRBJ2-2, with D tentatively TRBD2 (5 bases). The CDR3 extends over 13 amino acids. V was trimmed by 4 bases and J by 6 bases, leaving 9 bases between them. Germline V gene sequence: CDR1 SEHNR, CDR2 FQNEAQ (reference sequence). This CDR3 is CASSSPRAGELFF. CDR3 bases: TGTGCCAGCAGCTCTCCGAGGGCCGGGGAGCTGTTTTTT.

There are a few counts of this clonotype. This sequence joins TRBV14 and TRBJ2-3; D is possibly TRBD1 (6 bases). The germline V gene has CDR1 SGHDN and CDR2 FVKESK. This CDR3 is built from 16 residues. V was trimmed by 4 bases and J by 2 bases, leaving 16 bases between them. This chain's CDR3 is CASSPMGQVPTDTQYF. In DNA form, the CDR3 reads TGTGCCAGCAGCCCCATGGGACAAGTCCCCACAGATACGCAGTATTTT. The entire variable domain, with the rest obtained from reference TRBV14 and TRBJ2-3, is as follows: EAGVTQFPSHSVIEKGQTVTLRCDPISGHDNLYWYRRVMGKEIKFLLHFVKESKQDESGMPNNRFLAERTGGTYSTLKVQPAELEDSGVYFCASSPMGQVPTDTQYFGPGTRLTVL.

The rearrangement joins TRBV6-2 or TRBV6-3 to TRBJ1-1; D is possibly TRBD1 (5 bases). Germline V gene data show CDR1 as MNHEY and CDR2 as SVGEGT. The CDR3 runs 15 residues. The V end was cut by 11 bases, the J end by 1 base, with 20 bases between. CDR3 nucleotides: TGTGCCGCAGGAATTGGGACGACTCCGAACACTGAAGCTTTCTTT. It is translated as CAAGIGTTPNTEAFF.

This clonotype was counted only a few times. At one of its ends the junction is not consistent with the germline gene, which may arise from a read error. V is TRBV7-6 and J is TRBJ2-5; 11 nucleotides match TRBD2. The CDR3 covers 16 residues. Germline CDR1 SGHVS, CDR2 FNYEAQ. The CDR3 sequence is CASSPELAGAQETQYF. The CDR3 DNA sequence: TGTGCTAGCAGCCCCGAACTAGCGGGGGCCCAAGAGACCCAGTACTTC.

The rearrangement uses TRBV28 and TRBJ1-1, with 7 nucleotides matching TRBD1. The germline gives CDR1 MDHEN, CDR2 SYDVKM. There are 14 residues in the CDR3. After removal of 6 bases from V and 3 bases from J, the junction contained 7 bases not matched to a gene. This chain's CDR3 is CASRLRQGHTEAFF. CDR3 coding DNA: TGTGCCAGCAGACTAAGACAGGGTCACACTGAAGCTTTCTTT.

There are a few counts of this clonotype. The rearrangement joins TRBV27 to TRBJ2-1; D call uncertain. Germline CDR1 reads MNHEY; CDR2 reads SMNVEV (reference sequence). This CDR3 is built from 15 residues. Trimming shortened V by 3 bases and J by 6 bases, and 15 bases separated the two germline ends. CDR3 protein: CASSFMSGAINEQFF. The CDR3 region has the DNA TGTGCCAGCAGTTTTATGAGTGGAGCTATCAATGAGCAGTTCTTC.

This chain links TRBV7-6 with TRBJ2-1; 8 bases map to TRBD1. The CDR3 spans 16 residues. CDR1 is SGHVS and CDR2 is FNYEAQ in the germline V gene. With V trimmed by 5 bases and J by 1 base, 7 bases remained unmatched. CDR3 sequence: CASSGLQGASYNEQFF. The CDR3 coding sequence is TGTGCCAGCAGCGGCCTCCAGGGGGCGTCCTACAATGAGCAGTTCTTC.

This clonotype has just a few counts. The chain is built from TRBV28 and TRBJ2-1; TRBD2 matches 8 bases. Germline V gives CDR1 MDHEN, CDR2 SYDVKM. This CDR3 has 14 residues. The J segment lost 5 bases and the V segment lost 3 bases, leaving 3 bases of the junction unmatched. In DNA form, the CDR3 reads TGTGCCAGCAGTTTTAGCGGGGTCGACAATGAGCAGTTCTTC. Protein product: CASSFSGVDNEQFF.

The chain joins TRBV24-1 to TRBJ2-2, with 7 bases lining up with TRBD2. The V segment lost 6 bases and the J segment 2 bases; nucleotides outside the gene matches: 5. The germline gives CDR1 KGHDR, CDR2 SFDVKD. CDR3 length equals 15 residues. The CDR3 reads CATSSRGVNTGELFF. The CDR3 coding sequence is TGTGCCACCAGTTCCCGGGGGGTAAACACCGGGGAGCTGTTTTTT.

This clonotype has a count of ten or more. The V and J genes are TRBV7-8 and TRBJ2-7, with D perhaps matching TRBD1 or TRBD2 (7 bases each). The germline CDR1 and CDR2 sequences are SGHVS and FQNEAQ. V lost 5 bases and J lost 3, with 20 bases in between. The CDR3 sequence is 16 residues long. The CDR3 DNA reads TGTGCCAGCAGCACCGACAGGGCCGCTAGCGGCTACGAGCAGTACTTC. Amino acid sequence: CASSTDRAASGYEQYF.